Presented here are 21 T cell receptor beta chains from one specimen sequenced in a study of post-analysis software for immune sequencing data. Study-level points and caveats: About 5 TRBV segments (TRBV5-6, TRBV5-1 and TRBV20-1 among them) occurred more frequently in patients than in controls.

Antigen specificity for these receptors is unknown. Carried by the TCR beta cDNA libraries were unique molecular identifiers. TCRdb independently ran MiXCR on the PCR reads; one entry per CDR3 protein. This repertoire shows about 460,000 distinct CDR3 sequences, around 40% found once; its top ten account for around 10%. The sample taken for sequencing was blood. Source of these receptors: a girl aged 10 to 17 with multiple sclerosis.

V and J are TRBV7-2 and TRBJ2-5; unclear D gene. V was shortened by 4 bases and J by 4 bases, with 10 bases between the two germline ends. Germline values: CDR1 SGHTA, CDR2 FQGNSA. The CDR3 extends over 13 amino acids. Written as DNA, the CDR3 is TGTGCCAGCAGCTCCATGGTTGGAGAGACCCAGTACTTC. It encodes CASSSMVGETQYF.

This clonotype was detected a few times. The rearrangement links TRBV27 to TRBJ2-5; 7 bases agree with TRBD2. The J segment lost 5 bases and the V segment lost 7 bases, leaving 13 bases of the junction unmatched. This CDR3 region has 15 residues. The germline V gene encodes CDR1 MNHEY and CDR2 SMNVEV (reference sequence). DNA for the CDR3: TGTGCCAGCAATCCCCGCGGGGGAGGGAGGGAGACCCAGTACTTC. Residues: CASNPRGGGRETQYF.

The chain carries TRBV9 and TRBJ2-3, with 8 bases lining up with TRBD2. The CDR3 runs 17 residues. Germline CDR1 is SGDLS and CDR2 is YYNGEE. The J segment lost 0 bases and the V segment lost 3 bases, leaving 9 bases of the junction unmatched. CDR3 sequence (DNA): TGTGCCAGCAGCGGTCATAGCGGGGATACTAGCACAGATACGCAGTATTTT. Residues: CASSGHSGDTSTDTQYF.

J is TRBJ2-7 and V is TRBV4-1; D not resolved. The CDR3 is made up of 16 amino acids. The ends were cut back, 1 base at V and 0 bases at J, with 13 bases in the middle. From germline, CDR1 is MGHRA and CDR2 YSYEKL. In DNA form, the CDR3 reads TGCGCCAGCAGCCAAGGAGAGTCTTACGACTCCTACGAGCAGTACTTC. Encoded protein: CASSQGESYDSYEQYF.

V usage is TRBV28 and J usage is TRBJ2-5; 8 bases match TRBD2. The end of the DNA is better explained by TRBJ2-7, so the J call may be wrong. This CDR3 contains 12 residues. CDR1 and CDR2 from the germline V gene are MDHEN and SYDVKM. DNA for the CDR3: TGTGCCAGCATCGTCGCGGGGGGCGAGCAGTACTTC. It codes for CASIVAGGEQYF.

This clonotype has a handful of counts. The rearrangement joins TRBV7-9 to TRBJ2-1, with TRBD1 matching 8 bases. J was trimmed by 8 bases and V by 4 bases; bases with no gene match: 7. CDR1 SEHNR and CDR2 FQNEAQ come from the germline V gene (reference sequence). This CDR3 spans 14 amino acids. Written as DNA, the CDR3 is TGTGCCAGCAGCTCAGCCAGGGGGCTGGATGAGCAGTTCTTC. Protein sequence: CASSSARGLDEQFF.

The chain joins TRBV5-1 to TRBJ2-1; TRBD2 matches 15 bases. Unmatched junction bases numbered 15, after V lost 3 bases and J lost 8 bases. From germline, CDR1 is SGHRS and CDR2 YFSETQ. The CDR3 has 19 amino acids. This chain's CDR3 is CASSSPTGLAGGPSDEQFF. Here the CDR3 DNA reads TGCGCCAGCAGCTCCCCCACAGGACTAGCGGGAGGGCCCTCGGATGAGCAGTTCTTC.

The J gene is TRBJ2-5, the V gene TRBV6-5; 8 bases agree with TRBD1. Per the germline V gene, CDR1 is MNHEY and CDR2 is SVGAGI. The length of the CDR3 is 13 residues. J lost 4 bases, V lost 6 bases, and 4 bases had no gene match. The CDR3 here is CASRETGGETQYF. The CDR3 DNA is TGTGCCAGCAGGGAAACAGGGGGAGAGACCCAGTACTTC.

This rearrangement joins TRBV5-1 to TRBJ2-3; TRBD2 aligns across 11 bases. Trimming cost V 4 bases and J 0 bases; bases outside gene matches: 13. The CDR3 contains 19 residues. Per the germline V gene, CDR1 is SGHRS and CDR2 is YFSETQ. CDR3 region: CASSARASSGGLSTDTQYF. For the CDR3, the DNA is TGCGCCAGCAGCGCACGGGCCTCTAGCGGGGGGCTTAGCACAGATACGCAGTATTTT.

The J gene is TRBJ2-2, the V gene TRBV29-1; the D is unclear. Trimming pared 1 base from V and 0 bases from J, leaving 9 bases between. The germline V gene encodes CDR1 SQVTM and CDR2 ANQGSEA. CDR3 size: 15 residues. DNA for the CDR3: TGCAGCGTTGAAGGATGGACGGCGAACACCGGGGAGCTGTTTTTT. This translates into CSVEGWTANTGELFF.

This sequence joins TRBV11-2 and TRBJ1-1, with no clear D. Trimming left V 5 bases short and J 0 bases short, with 7 bases between. Germline V gives CDR1 SGHAT, CDR2 FQNNGV. The length of the CDR3 is 13 residues. CDR3 nucleotide sequence: TGTGCCAGCAGCCATGGAATGAACACTGAAGCTTTCTTT. It encodes CASSHGMNTEAFF.

Written as DNA, the CDR3 is TGCAGTGCTAGAGGCCCGCGGGCGTCCACAGATACGCAGTATTTT. The encoded protein is CSARGPRASTDTQYF. The V and J genes are TRBV20-1 and TRBJ2-3; maybe TRBD2 (5 bases). Trimming left V 1 base short and J 2 bases short, with 13 bases between. CDR1 is DFQATT, CDR2 SNEGSKA, per germline (reference sequence). This CDR3 is 15 amino acids long.

The chain joins TRBV20-1 to TRBJ2-3; the D is unclear. Trimming cost V 6 bases and J 3 bases, with 10 bases left between them. The CDR3 covers 12 residues. CDR1 DFQATT and CDR2 SNEGSKA come from the germline V gene (reference sequence). The CDR3 DNA reads TGCAGTGCCCCGGAGAGGACAGATACGCAGTATTTT. Translating gives CSAPERTDTQYF.

This clonotype has just a few counts. The J gene is TRBJ2-1, the V gene TRBV5-1, with unresolved D. The CDR3 loop spans 16 amino acids. V was trimmed by 0 bases and J by 0 bases, leaving 10 bases between them. Germline V gene lookup returns CDR1 SGHRS and CDR2 YFSETQ. The CDR3 is CASSLGLRSSYNEQFF. CDR3 sequence (DNA): TGCGCCAGCAGCTTGGGGCTCCGGAGCTCCTACAATGAGCAGTTCTTC.

This clonotype was detected only a few times. The genes are TRBV29-1 and TRBJ1-1; a possible D gene is TRBD1 (5 bases). CDR3 length: 13 residues. Trimming removed 6 bases from V and 3 bases from J, with 14 bases in between. Germline CDR1 SQVTM, CDR2 ANQGSEA. CDR3 amino acids: CSVQGRMDTEAFF. CDR3 nucleotides: TGCAGCGTCCAGGGTAGAATGGACACTGAAGCTTTCTTT.

The V and J genes are TRBV29-1 and TRBJ2-7; unclear D gene. V lost 4 bases, J lost 3 bases, and 13 bases lay in between. Looked up from germline, CDR1 is SQVTM and CDR2 is ANQGSEA. The CDR3 runs 13 residues. The CDR3 nucleotides read TGCAGCGTTGGACTTAATTTGGGCTACGAGCAGTACTTC. Its translation: CSVGLNLGYEQYF.

The chain carries TRBV7-9 and TRBJ2-3; D ambiguous. Germline V gene lookup returns CDR1 SEHNR and CDR2 FQNEAQ (reference sequence). The V gene lost 5 bases and the J gene lost 3 bases, with 9 bases spanning the gap. The CDR3 runs to 13 residues. The CDR3 here is CASSRTATDTQYF. As DNA, the CDR3 is TGTGCCAGCAGCCGAACAGCAACAGATACGCAGTATTTT.

The J gene is TRBJ2-7, the V gene TRBV29-1; 13 bases agree with TRBD2. The CDR3 loop spans 14 amino acids. CDR1 is SQVTM and CDR2 is ANQGSEA in the germline V gene. The V and J ends lost 6 bases and 4 bases, in that order; junction bases with no gene match: 6. Here the CDR3 reads CSVLGLAGVYEQYF. CDR3 nucleotides: TGCAGCGTGCTAGGACTAGCGGGGGTTTACGAGCAGTACTTC.

The chain is built from TRBV29-1 and TRBJ2-3; a possible D gene is TRBD2 (5 bases). Germline CDR1 is SQVTM and CDR2 is ANQGSEA. This CDR3 comprises 14 residues. Between the trimmed V and J ends, which lost 5 bases and 5 bases, there was a span of 17 bases. The DNA for the CDR3 is TGCAGCGTTAGTCTGAGTTTCGAGGGAGATACGCAGTATTTT. Its translation: CSVSLSFEGDTQYF.

A word on this clonotype: An end of the junction differs from the germline gene, which may be a read error. The gene calls are TRBV7-2 and TRBJ2-3, with TRBD2 matching 11 bases. The CDR3 loop spans 15 amino acids. Germline values: CDR1 SGHTA, CDR2 FQGNSA. DNA of the CDR3: TGCGCCAGCAGCTCACTAGCGGGGGAGACAGATACGCAGTATTTT. Translation gives CASSSLAGETDTQYF.

V usage is TRBV5-5 and J usage is TRBJ2-7; D is possibly TRBD2 (5 bases). Germline CDR1 SGHKS, CDR2 YYEKEE (reference sequence). Trimming pared 3 bases from V and 2 bases from J, leaving 12 bases between. This CDR3 is built from 14 residues. The CDR3 nucleotides read TGTGCCAGCAGCTCCTTCGGGGTTGCCTACGAGCAGTACTTC. As protein: CASSSFGVAYEQYF.